In this sample, the clone carrying this T cell receptor beta chain turned up a few times. What it recognizes is unknown. CDR1 and CDR2 from the germline V gene are MNHNS and SASEGT. The J segment lost 0 bases and the V segment lost 8 bases, leaving 7 bases of the junction unmatched. The CDR3 extends over 14 amino acids. The record originates from a study of response to subunit inactivated influenza vaccine. Findings and caveats of the study: Few additional T cells are recruited per seasonal influenza vaccination, authors suggested.

TCRdb called the RT-PCR reads again in MiXCR, with one record for every CDR3 protein. Among about 650,000 distinct CDR3 sequences listed, 12% to 15% were seen once. The rearrangement joins TRBV6-1 to TRBJ2-7; 7 bases are a match to TRBD2. Sequencing was performed on PBMCs from blood, taken 14 to 15 days before vaccination. This TCR came from a man aged 45-60 years who received an inactivated influenza vaccine. CDR3 in amino acids: CASSREGFSYEQYF. In DNA form, the CDR3 reads TGTGCCAGCTCCAGGGAGGGGTTCTCCTACGAGCAGTACTTC.